The 10 T cell receptor beta chains presented below share a single source sample, sequenced in a study of blood T cell repertoires in COVID-19. TCRdb's copy holds only in-frame clones and misses some; the assay was immunoSEQ multiplex PCR. The sample lists 85,000 or so clones, approximately 80% seen once, with around 40% in the top ten. Input material: peripheral blood. Every receptor here comes from an elderly man with acute or convalescent COVID-19.

The V and J genes are TRBV11-1 and TRBJ2-7; 9 nucleotides agree with TRBD1. CDR3 size: 15 residues. The J segment lost 7 bases and the V segment lost 7 bases, leaving 14 bases of the junction unmatched. Per germline, CDR1 SGHAT and CDR2 FQDESV (reference sequence). Written as DNA, the CDR3 is TGTGCCAGCAAGCGGGATCCCGGGACAGGGAGGGAGCAGTACTTC. This codes for CASKRDPGTGREQYF.

The chain uses TRBV5-1 and TRBJ2-1; 11 bases map to TRBD2. The CDR3 extends over 15 amino acids. Trimming removed 3 bases from V and 4 bases from J; junction bases left unmatched: 3. Germline V CDR1 and CDR2: SGHRS, YFSETQ. The CDR3 spells CASSSGTSGYNEQFF. The CDR3 DNA reads TGCGCCAGCAGCTCCGGGACTAGCGGATACAATGAGCAGTTCTTC.

This clone was detected only once. The chain joins TRBV5-1 to TRBJ1-1, with 10 bases aligning to TRBD1. This CDR3 is 16 amino acids long. Trimming cost V 1 base and J 5 bases; bases outside gene matches: 8. Germline V gives CDR1 SGHRS, CDR2 YFSETQ. The CDR3 bases are TGCGCCAGCAGCTTGAGACAGGGGGCGCCGGGAACTGAAGCTTTCTTT. This translates into CASSLRQGAPGTEAFF.

The rearrangement uses TRBV6-5 and TRBJ2-5, with a possible D match to TRBD1 (6 bases). The CDR3 loop spans 13 amino acids. The V end lost 4 bases, the J end lost 5 bases, and 11 bases lay between the germline ends. Germline-derived CDR1 and CDR2 are MNHEY and SVGAGI. The CDR3 loop reads CASSWTVSETQYF. DNA of the CDR3: TGTGCCAGCAGTTGGACAGTGTCGGAGACCCAGTACTTC.

This clone was recorded once. V is TRBV11-2 and J is TRBJ2-7, with 7 bases that match TRBD1. Germline V gene lookup returns CDR1 SGHAT and CDR2 FQNNGV. V lost 2 bases to trimming and J lost 2 bases; unmatched junction nucleotides: 3. This CDR3 is 14 amino acids long. The CDR3 DNA reads TGTGCCAGCAGCTTATTTACAGGGGCCTACGAGCAGTACTTC. Translated, it gives CASSLFTGAYEQYF.

V gene TRBV6-2 or TRBV6-3 combines with J gene TRBJ2-3; 9 nucleotides align to TRBD2. V was clipped by 0 bases and J by 1 base; unmatched bases: 8. The CDR3 sequence is 18 residues long. The germline gives CDR1 MNHEY, CDR2 SVGEGT. This chain's CDR3 is CASSYSMAGGLRTDTQYF. In DNA, the CDR3 is TGTGCCAGCAGTTACTCGATGGCGGGAGGGCTCCGCACAGATACGCAGTATTTT.

V gene TRBV18 combines with J gene TRBJ1-4; the match to TRBD1 covers 7 bases. The CDR3 is made up of 14 amino acids. Losses at the gene ends were 1 base for V and 8 bases for J; bases not matched to a gene: 4. The germline gives CDR1 KGHSH, CDR2 LQKENI. CDR3 region: CASSPRAGGEKLFF. The CDR3 region has the DNA TGTGCCAGCTCACCACGGGCAGGGGGAGAAAAACTGTTTTTT.

The chain has TRBV4-2 and TRBJ2-1; D is possibly TRBD2 (6 bases). Germline V gene sequence: CDR1 LGHNA, CDR2 YNFKEQ. The CDR3 is 15 residues long. V shed 1 base and J shed 4 bases, with 11 bases lying between them. The CDR3 sequence: CASSQAGDGYNEQFF. The CDR3 nucleotides are TGTGCCAGCAGCCAAGCGGGAGATGGTTACAATGAGCAGTTCTTC.

The gene calls are TRBV7-9 and TRBJ1-3; D possibly corresponds to TRBD1 (5 bases). Germline CDR1 SEHNR, CDR2 FQNEAQ (reference sequence). The CDR3 has 12 residues. V lost 5 bases to trimming and J lost 4 bases, with 6 bases between them. CDR3 coding DNA: TGTGCCAGCAGCCGACAGGGAAACACCATATATTTT. It encodes CASSRQGNTIYF.

The V call is TRBV7-9, the J call TRBJ2-2; weak D call: TRBD2 (6 bases). The CDR3 sequence is 16 residues long. V dropped 3 bases and J dropped 7 bases, with 18 bases sitting between them. Germline CDR1 SEHNR, CDR2 FQNEAQ (reference sequence). The CDR3 DNA is TGTGCCAGCAGCTTCCCCCTGGGGGGATCTGTCGGGGAGCTGTTTTTT. Translated, it gives CASSFPLGGSVGELFF.